A selection of T cell receptor beta chains follows, all from one sample in a study of fetal regulatory T cell absence and autoimmunity. Profiling relied on immunoSEQ multiplex PCR, and the TCRdb table lists in-frame clones only, not all of them. The sample contains some 50,000 clones, roughly four fifths of which appear only once. Sequencing was performed on cord blood. The source of these receptors is a newborn boy with IPEX syndrome. CDR3s include the opening cysteine and the closing phenylalanine or tryptophan. The D gene is left open where the match is weak. Clone size appears in some rows only: once, few, many, or a class for an expanded clone.

v_gene: TRBV2
j_gene: TRBJ2-5
d_gene: TRBD2
abundance: -
len: 16
CDR3aa: CASSETGGTRGETQYF
CDR3nt: TGTGCCAGCAGTGAAACGGGTGGGACTAGAGGGGAGACCCAGTACTTC

v_gene: TRBV6-6
j_gene: TRBJ2-5
d_gene: TRBD2
abundance: -
len: 14
CDR3aa: CASRTSGAQETQYF
CDR3nt: TGTGCCAGTCGGACTAGCGGGGCCCAAGAGACCCAGTACTTC

v_gene: TRBV4-3
j_gene: TRBJ1-2
d_gene: -
abundance: -
len: 17
CDR3aa: CASSLTPGGFQSYGYTF
CDR3nt: TGCGCCAGCAGCCTAACTCCAGGTGGTTTCCAGTCTTATGGCTACACCTTC

v_gene: TRBV9
j_gene: TRBJ2-3
d_gene: -
abundance: -
len: 11
CDR3aa: CASSVGGTQYF
CDR3nt: TGTGCCAGCAGCGTTGGGGGTACGCAGTATTTT

v_gene: TRBV30
j_gene: TRBJ2-1
d_gene: -
abundance: once
len: 21
CDR3aa: CAWSDEFPPRGYHYLHNEQFF
CDR3nt: TGTGCCTGGAGTGACGAATTCCCGCCCCGCGGTTACCACTACCTACACAATGAGCAGTTCTTC

v_gene: TRBV9
j_gene: TRBJ2-7
d_gene: -
abundance: few
len: 14
CDR3aa: CASSVNGGAYEQYF
CDR3nt: TGTGCCAGCAGCGTTAACGGGGGAGCCTACGAGCAGTACTTC

v_gene: TRBV20-1
j_gene: TRBJ2-3
d_gene: TRBD2
abundance: -
len: 11
CDR3aa: CSAGRGVTQYF
CDR3nt: TGCAGTGCTGGGCGGGGGGTTACGCAGTATTTT

v_gene: TRBV27
j_gene: TRBJ2-1
d_gene: TRBD2
abundance: -
len: 15
CDR3aa: CASSLVAGAYNEQFF
CDR3nt: TGTGCCAGCAGTTTAGTAGCGGGGGCCTACAATGAGCAGTTCTTC

v_gene: TRBV7-2
j_gene: TRBJ2-1
d_gene: -
abundance: once
len: 15
CDR3aa: CASSLLAGEDNEQFF
CDR3nt: TGTGCCAGCAGCTTATTGGCAGGGGAGGACAATGAGCAGTTCTTC

v_gene: TRBV30
j_gene: TRBJ2-3
d_gene: -
abundance: -
len: 14
CDR3aa: CAWSVWGGTDTQYF
CDR3nt: TGTGCCTGGAGTGTATGGGGGGGCACAGATACGCAGTATTTT

v_gene: TRBV10-3
j_gene: TRBJ2-1
d_gene: -
abundance: -
len: 15
CDR3aa: CAIGRWASPLNEQFF
CDR3nt: TGTGCCATCGGCCGCTGGGCATCTCCTCTTAATGAGCAGTTCTTC

v_gene: TRBV30
j_gene: TRBJ1-1
d_gene: TRBD1
abundance: -
len: 14
CDR3aa: CAWGTGIGETEAFF
CDR3nt: TGTGCCTGGGGGACAGGGATCGGAGAAACTGAAGCTTTCTTT

v_gene: TRBV5-4
j_gene: TRBJ1-2
d_gene: -
abundance: few
len: 14
CDR3aa: CASSHRQAFYGYTF
CDR3nt: TGTGCCAGCAGCCACCGACAGGCCTTTTATGGCTACACCTTC

v_gene: TRBV6-5
j_gene: TRBJ1-2
d_gene: -
abundance: -
len: 15
CDR3aa: CASSYSRSNHYGYTF
CDR3nt: TGTGCCAGCAGTTACTCGCGCAGTAACCACTATGGCTACACCTTC

v_gene: TRBV5-4
j_gene: TRBJ2-7
d_gene: TRBD2
abundance: -
len: 14
CDR3aa: CASSLGLAMDEQYF
CDR3nt: TGTGCCAGCAGCTTGGGACTAGCGATGGACGAGCAGTACTTC

v_gene: TRBV9
j_gene: TRBJ2-3
d_gene: TRBD2
abundance: -
len: 14
CDR3aa: CASNSGGSTDTQYF
CDR3nt: TGTGCCAGCAACAGCGGGGGAAGCACAGATACGCAGTATTTT

v_gene: TRBV11-2
j_gene: TRBJ2-1
d_gene: -
abundance: few
len: 14
CDR3aa: CASSLGSSYNEQFF
CDR3nt: TGTGCCAGCAGCTTAGGCTCCTCCTACAATGAGCAGTTCTTC

v_gene: TRBV18
j_gene: TRBJ1-4
d_gene: -
abundance: -
len: 14
CDR3aa: CASSSTGRGEKLFF
CDR3nt: TGTGCCAGCTCATCCACAGGGAGAGGGGAAAAACTGTTTTTT

v_gene: TRBV5-4
j_gene: TRBJ2-3
d_gene: TRBD2
abundance: -
len: 17
CDR3aa: CASSWRRGTSGVDTQYF
CDR3nt: TGTGCCAGCAGCTGGCGGCGCGGGACTAGCGGGGTGGATACGCAGTATTTT

v_gene: TRBV21-1
j_gene: TRBJ2-2
d_gene: -
abundance: -
len: 18
CDR3aa: CASSQVTPPKDYTGELFF
CDR3nt: TGTGCCAGCAGCCAGGTAACCCCACCGAAAGATTACACCGGGGAGCTGTTTTTT

v_gene: TRBV2
j_gene: TRBJ2-2
d_gene: -
abundance: -
len: 15
CDR3aa: CASSDGRANTGELFF
CDR3nt: TGTGCCAGCAGTGACGGCAGGGCGAACACCGGGGAGCTGTTTTTT

v_gene: TRBV6-1
j_gene: TRBJ2-4
d_gene: TRBD2
abundance: -
len: 16
CDR3aa: CASSARLALAKNIQYF
CDR3nt: TGTGCCAGCAGTGCCCGACTAGCACTAGCCAAAAACATTCAGTACTTC

v_gene: TRBV11-3
j_gene: TRBJ2-4
d_gene: -
abundance: -
len: 13
CDR3aa: CASSLALFDIQYF
CDR3nt: TGTGCCAGCAGCTTAGCCCTTTTTGACATTCAGTACTTC

v_gene: TRBV27
j_gene: TRBJ2-7
d_gene: TRBD1
abundance: -
len: 14
CDR3aa: CASSLGQGSYEQYF
CDR3nt: TGTGCCAGCAGTTTAGGACAGGGTTCCTACGAGCAGTACTTC

v_gene: TRBV13
j_gene: TRBJ2-1
d_gene: -
abundance: -
len: 16
CDR3aa: CASSSPTLRVSGEQFF
CDR3nt: TGTGCCAGCAGCTCCCCTACGCTGAGAGTGAGTGGTGAGCAGTTCTTC

v_gene: TRBV30
j_gene: TRBJ1-1
d_gene: -
abundance: -
len: 13
CDR3aa: CAWSGLMNTEAFF
CDR3nt: TGTGCCTGGAGCGGGCTCATGAACACTGAAGCTTTCTTT

v_gene: TRBV13
j_gene: TRBJ1-4
d_gene: -
abundance: -
len: 14
CDR3aa: CASSGGGANEKLFF
CDR3nt: TGTGCCAGCAGCGGCGGGGGGGCTAATGAAAAACTGTTTTTT

v_gene: TRBV4-1
j_gene: TRBJ2-5
d_gene: TRBD2
abundance: -
len: 17
CDR3aa: CASSQDRGSGKQETQYF
CDR3nt: TGCGCCAGCAGCCAAGATCGAGGTAGCGGGAAGCAAGAGACCCAGTACTTC

v_gene: TRBV4-2
j_gene: TRBJ1-5
d_gene: -
abundance: -
len: 18
CDR3aa: CASSQAGLVARPYQPQHF
CDR3nt: TGTGCCAGCAGCCAAGCTGGGCTAGTCGCGCGCCCTTATCAGCCCCAGCATTTT

v_gene: TRBV6-6
j_gene: TRBJ2-7
d_gene: -
abundance: -
len: 13
CDR3aa: CASSYAGGSEQYF
CDR3nt: TGTGCCAGCAGTTACGCAGGGGGGAGCGAGCAGTACTTC

v_gene: TRBV6-1
j_gene: TRBJ2-7
d_gene: TRBD2
abundance: -
len: 13
CDR3aa: CASFSGFFYEQYF
CDR3nt: TGTGCCAGCTTTAGCGGGTTTTTTTACGAGCAGTACTTC

v_gene: TRBV27
j_gene: TRBJ2-7
d_gene: -
abundance: -
len: 14
CDR3aa: CASSLVQGSHEQYF
CDR3nt: TGTGCCAGCAGTTTAGTACAGGGTTCCCACGAGCAGTACTTC

v_gene: TRBV15
j_gene: TRBJ2-1
d_gene: TRBD1
abundance: -
len: 16
CDR3aa: CATSSRRQGGNNEQFF
CDR3nt: TGTGCCACCAGCTCACGAAGACAGGGGGGTAACAATGAGCAGTTCTTC

v_gene: TRBV5-1
j_gene: TRBJ2-1
d_gene: TRBD1
abundance: -
len: 13
CDR3aa: CASSGQGYNEQFF
CDR3nt: TGCGCCAGCAGCGGACAGGGGTACAATGAGCAGTTCTTC

v_gene: TRBV27
j_gene: TRBJ1-2
d_gene: -
abundance: few
len: 13
CDR3aa: CATRRGSYYGYTF
CDR3nt: TGTGCCACCAGAAGGGGGTCCTACTATGGCTACACCTTC

v_gene: TRBV6-1
j_gene: TRBJ2-7
d_gene: -
abundance: -
len: 14
CDR3aa: CASKLGEATYEQYF
CDR3nt: TGTGCCAGCAAACTGGGGGAGGCGACCTACGAGCAGTACTTC

v_gene: TRBV4-3
j_gene: TRBJ2-3
d_gene: -
abundance: -
len: 16
CDR3aa: CASSQMGGGLTDTQYF
CDR3nt: TGCGCCAGCAGCCAGATGGGCGGGGGCCTCACAGATACGCAGTATTTT